This TCR beta chain was recovered during a study of shared clonotypes between healthy human individuals (dated by TCRdb to about 2020). About the study as a whole: Three men and two women, aged 18 to 49 years, made up the cohort. For each donor, three plates each were used for CD4 naive and CD4 memory, two plates were used for CD8 naive, and one plate was used for CD8 memory. To estimate repertoire size and how much clonotype sharing occurs between individuals, the study deeply sequenced the blood TCR repertoires of roughly 5 healthy adults. Each donor's leukapheresis produced roughly between roughly 0.94 and 9.5 billion PBMCs. To increase sequencing depth and limit assay-specific biases, TCR repertoire library preparation and sequencing were carried out by different laboratories using diverse techniques. General study outcomes and caveats: Pairwise subsampling led to the expectation that sequencing depth would affect the degree of clonotype sharing among donors. Higher generation probabilities were observed for clonotypes shared by all four sorted-subset donors than for non-shared clonotypes. About 5% of naive CD4, 3.5% of naive CD8, approximately 2% of memory CD4, and more than 0.35% of memory CD8 clonotypes were shared across a few donors. Rarefaction of sorted-subset datasets indicated incomplete sequencing despite the large sequencing depth. The small number of donors limited the genetic and exposure-history diversity represented. Sampling was restricted to blood, and TCR repertoires in tissue are likely to differ from TCR repertoires in blood. Larger estimated clonotype richness was generally found for naive subsets than for memory subsets.

Remarks on this clone: Its antigen is still unknown. No much larger clone is present one base from it, and per-base qualities are unavailable.

Via the germline V gene, CDR1 is KGHSH and CDR2 LQKENI. Reading from cysteine to phenylalanine, the CDR3 counts 15 amino acids. The retained sequence is limited to the CDR3, 45 bases, with the frame set at the first base. V lost 1 base and J lost 3 bases; the stretch between them is 9 bases long. CD8 naive samples were CD45RO-negative cells positively selected for CCR7, giving a CD45RA+CCR7+ population that excluded TemRA cells. The donors were healthy, HIV-negative adults who had no recently reported acute infections or vaccinations. Every donor was a Caucasian adult residing in Nashville, Tennessee, USA. After blood collection by leukapheresis, PBMCs were isolated using Ficoll-Histopaque density gradient centrifugation and then cryopreserved in the vapor phase of liquid nitrogen. Analytical flow cytometry was used to check the purity and quantity of every magnetically sorted T cell population. From each sorted fraction, genomic DNA was isolated and quantified by UV absorbance on a Nanodrop 2000c.

Using the deep immunoSEQ assay, multiplex PCR amplified TCR CDR3 regions from genomic DNA. Extracted genomic DNA from each cell subset was distributed evenly across all wells of several immunoSEQ 96-well plates, and each plate was treated as a replicate. Each replicate PCR for sorted subsets received roughly 0.2 ug genomic DNA, equal to roughly 33,000 T cell genomes. The purified libraries were quantified using a Qubit 3.0 fluorometer, sized with a Bioanalyzer 2100, and then quantified again using the KAPA Library Quantification kit. A separate single-read 150-cycle Illumina NextSeq 550 flow cell was used to sequence each immunoSEQ 96-well plate. The study's own analysis went as follows. Because the immunoSEQ output included only junctional sequences and no quality scores, the filtering could not be the same as the filtering used for full-length reads. Sequences were annotated with PyIR, a Python wrapper for IgBLAST v1.9, using IMGT germline references to assign V/J genes and CDR3. Reads were filtered out if the reads had weak V/J assignments (E-value above 1e-6), no CDR3, stop codons, out-of-frame junctions, or ambiguous translated residues. V3J clonotypes were defined as sequences sharing the same inferred V gene, J gene, and CDR3 amino acid sequence. Percentage overlap between repertoires was computed as shared unique clonotypes divided by the size of the smaller repertoire. Three approaches were used to assess repertoire richness: RTK rarefaction, the Chao1 estimator, and Recon v2.1 estimates of unobserved clonotypes. For all TCRbeta clonotypes obtained by the gDNA method from a few donors, generation probabilities were computed with OLGA. The clones in this table, taken by TCRdb from immuneACCESS, are in-frame only. Not every clone is retained; where verified, under half of the shortfall comes from an unresolved V gene, and the cause of the rest is unknown. The V and J calls and the clone size are those of that table, but D and trimming were determined from the DNA. This sample holds around 2.1 million clones; approximately 94% were observed only once. The top ten clones comprise roughly 1.7% of the sample.

The TCR was taken from a man between 18 and 35 years old in good health. Some clones in this sample may be carry-over from other donors' samples. The chain is encoded by TRBV18 joined to TRBJ2-2; TRBD1 might be the D gene, on 5 matching bases. The sample comprised naive CD8+ T cells from PBMCs. The sample's cell subset or site label, decoded: CD45RA+CCR7+. CDR3 loop: CASSPRRAHTGELFF. The bases read TGTGCCAGCTCACCACGCAGGGCGCACACCGGGGAGCTGTTTTTT. The CDR3, completed at both ends by the reference TRBV18 and TRBJ2-2 genes, gives the full variable domain NAGVMQNPRHLVRRRGQEARLRCSPMKGHSHVYWYRQLPEEGLKFMVYLQKENIIDESGMPKERFSAEFPKEGPSILRIQQVVRGDSAAYFCASSPRRAHTGELFFGEGSRLTVL.